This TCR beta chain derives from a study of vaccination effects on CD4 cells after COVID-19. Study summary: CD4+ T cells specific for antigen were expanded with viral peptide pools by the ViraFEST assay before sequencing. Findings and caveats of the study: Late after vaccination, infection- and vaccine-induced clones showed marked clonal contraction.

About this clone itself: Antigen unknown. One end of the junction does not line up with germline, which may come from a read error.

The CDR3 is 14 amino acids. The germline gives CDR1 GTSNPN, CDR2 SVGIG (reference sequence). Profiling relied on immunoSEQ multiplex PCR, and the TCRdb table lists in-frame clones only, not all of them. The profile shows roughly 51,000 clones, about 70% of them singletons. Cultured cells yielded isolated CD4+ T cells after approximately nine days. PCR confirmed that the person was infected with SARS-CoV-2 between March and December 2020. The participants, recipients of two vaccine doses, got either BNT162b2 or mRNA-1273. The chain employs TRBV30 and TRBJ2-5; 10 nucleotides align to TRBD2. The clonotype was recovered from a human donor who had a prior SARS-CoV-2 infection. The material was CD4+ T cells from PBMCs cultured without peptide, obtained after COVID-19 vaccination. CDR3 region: CAWSSGAGGLGHHF. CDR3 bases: TGTGCCTGGAGTAGCGGAGCGGGAGGGCTGGGTCATCACTTC.